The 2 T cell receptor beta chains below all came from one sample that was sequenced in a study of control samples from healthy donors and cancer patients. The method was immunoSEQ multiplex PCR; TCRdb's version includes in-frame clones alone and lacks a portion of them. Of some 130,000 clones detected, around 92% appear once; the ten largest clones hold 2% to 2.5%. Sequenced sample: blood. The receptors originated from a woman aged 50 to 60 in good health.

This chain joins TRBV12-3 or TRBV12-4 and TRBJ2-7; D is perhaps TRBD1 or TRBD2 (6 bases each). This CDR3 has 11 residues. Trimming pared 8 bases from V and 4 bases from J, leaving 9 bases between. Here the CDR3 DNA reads TGTGCCAGCGGAGGGGGGTACGAGCAGTACTTC. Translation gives CASGGGYEQYF.

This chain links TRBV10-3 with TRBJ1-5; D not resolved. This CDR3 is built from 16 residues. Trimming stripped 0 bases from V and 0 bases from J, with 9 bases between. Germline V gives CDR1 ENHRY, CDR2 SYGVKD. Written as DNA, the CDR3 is TGTGCCATCAGTGAGTCGTACGGGTATAGCAATCAGCCCCAGCATTTT. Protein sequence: CAISESYGYSNQPQHF.